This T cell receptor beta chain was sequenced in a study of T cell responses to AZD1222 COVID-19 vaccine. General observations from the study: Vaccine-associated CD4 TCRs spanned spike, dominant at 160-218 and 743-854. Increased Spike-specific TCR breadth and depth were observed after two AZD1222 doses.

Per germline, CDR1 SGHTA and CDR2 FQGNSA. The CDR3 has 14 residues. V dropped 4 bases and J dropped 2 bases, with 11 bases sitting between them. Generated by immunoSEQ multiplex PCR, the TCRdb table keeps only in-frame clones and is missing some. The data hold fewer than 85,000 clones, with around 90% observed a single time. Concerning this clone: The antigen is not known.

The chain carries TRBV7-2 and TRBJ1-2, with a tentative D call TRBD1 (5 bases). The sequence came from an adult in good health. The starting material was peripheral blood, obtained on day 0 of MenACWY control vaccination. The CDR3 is CASSSGTDNYGYTF. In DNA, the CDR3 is TGTGCCAGCAGCTCGGGGACTGACAACTATGGCTACACCTTC.